One and the same sample provided the 10 T cell receptor beta chains below, sequenced in a study of shared clonotypes between healthy human individuals (TCRdb year 2020). Receptors were amplified or captured by the immunoSEQ multiplex PCR assay. Here the immuneACCESS table is served through TCRdb, limited to in-frame sequences with V and J called. Missing clones are a known gap in these copies; in checked studies unresolved V genes cover under half, and the rest lacks a known reason. The sample yields 2 million to 2.5 million clones; roughly 90% were counted once. The biggest ten clones account for approximately 0.41% of the sample. Input material: naive CD4+ T cells from PBMCs. The label giving this sample's cell subset or site can be read as: CD45RA+ positively selected. The receptor source for this set is a man aged 18 to 29 in good health. Some clones in this sample may be carry-over from other donors' samples.

The chain combines TRBV5-8 with TRBJ2-5; TRBD2 is a possible D gene (6 bases). The CDR3 consists of 16 residues. CDR1 is SGHTS and CDR2 is YDEGEE in the germline V gene. V lost 1 base, J lost 3 bases, and 16 bases lay in between. For the CDR3, the DNA is TGTGCCAGCAGCTTGTGGGCTGGTAGCGGTAAAGAGACCCAGTACTTC. Protein product: CASSLWAGSGKETQYF.

This clone came up once. This chain connects TRBV5-1 to TRBJ1-2; 9 bases are shared with TRBD1. Germline V CDR1 and CDR2: SGHRS, YFSETQ. This CDR3 has 14 residues. The trim removed 4 bases at V and 8 bases at J, leaving 9 bases unmatched. The CDR3 sequence: CASSSTGGWNGYTF. CDR3 nucleotides: TGCGCCAGCAGCAGTACAGGGGGCTGGAACGGCTACACCTTC. The full variable domain, in which reference TRBV5-1 and TRBJ1-2 provide the parts outside the CDR3, is KAGVTQTPRYLIKTRGQQVTLSCSPISGHRSVSWYQQTPGQGLQFLFEYFSETQRNKGNFPGRFSGRQFSNSRSEMNVSTLELGDSALYLCASSSTGGWNGYTFGSGTRLTVV.

V is TRBV5-1 and J is TRBJ2-7; D tentatively reads TRBD1 or TRBD2 (6 bases each). Germline CDR1 SGHRS, CDR2 YFSETQ. Between the trimmed V and J ends, which lost 3 bases and 4 bases, there was a span of 14 bases. The CDR3 is made up of 14 amino acids. Here the CDR3 reads CASSSLGGRYEQYF. Written as DNA, the CDR3 is TGCGCCAGCAGCTCATTGGGGGGCAGGTACGAGCAGTACTTC.

Turning to this clone: This CDR3 is also generated by other DNA sequences in the sample. J is TRBJ2-7 and V is TRBV6-6; D is possibly TRBD2 (5 bases). CDR3 length: 11 amino acids. Germline V gene data show CDR1 as MNHNY and CDR2 as SVGAGI (reference sequence). Trimming removed 6 bases from V and 7 bases from J, with 10 bases in between. In nucleotides, the CDR3 is TGTGCCAGCAGCCCCCCGGGGGAGCAGTACTTC. Residues: CASSPPGEQYF.

This clone was counted between two and nine times. This chain's CDR3 is CASTRLWGPYGYTF. The CDR3 nucleotides are TGTGCCAGCACCCGTTTGTGGGGGCCCTATGGCTACACCTTC. The chain links TRBV28 to TRBJ1-2, with a weak D call TRBD1 (6 bases). CDR1 is MDHEN, CDR2 SYDVKM, per germline. There are 14 residues in the CDR3. V shed 7 bases and J shed 4 bases, with 16 bases lying between them.

This chain uses TRBV7-3 with TRBJ2-3; either TRBD1 or TRBD2 may fit D (5 bases each). In germline, CDR1 is SGHTA, CDR2 FQGTGA. This CDR3 has 16 residues. Trimming left V 4 bases short and J 0 bases short, with 14 bases between. The DNA of the CDR3 is TGTGCCAGCAGCTCCCAGGGAGAAGTAAGCACAGATACGCAGTATTTT. It is translated as CASSSQGEVSTDTQYF.

The chain recombines TRBV6-5 with TRBJ1-2; TRBD1 agrees at 8 bases. V lost 5 bases and J lost 6; bases outside the gene matches: 5. The germline V gene has CDR1 MNHEY and CDR2 SVGAGI. There are 13 residues in the CDR3. The CDR3 loop is CASSLPQGDGYTF. The CDR3 DNA is TGTGCCAGCAGTCTACCACAGGGGGATGGCTACACCTTC.

The rearrangement uses TRBV5-6 and TRBJ2-7; 8 positions match TRBD1. With 2 bases clipped from V and 6 bases from J, the junction kept 4 bases outside the gene matches. Looked up from germline, CDR1 is SGHDT and CDR2 is YYEEEE. The CDR3 length is 13 residues. The CDR3 region has the DNA TGTGCCAGCAGCTTCCCTGGGACAGGCGAGCAGTACTTC. Translating gives CASSFPGTGEQYF.

The CDR3 nucleotides read TGTGCCAGCAGCGTAGCAATGCGAGATACGCAGTATTTT. The encoded protein is CASSVAMRDTQYF. The chain is built from TRBV9 and TRBJ2-3, with D unclear. The CDR3 runs to 13 residues. Per germline, CDR1 SGDLS and CDR2 YYNGEE. V lost 0 bases and J lost 5, with 7 bases in between. The entire variable domain, with the rest obtained from reference TRBV9 and TRBJ2-3, is as follows: DSGVTQTPKHLITATGQRVTLRCSPRSGDLSVYWYQQSLDQGLQFLIQYYNGEERAKGNILERFSAQQFPDLHSELNLSSLELGDSALYFCASSVAMRDTQYFGPGTRLTVL.

The V call is TRBV19, the J call TRBJ2-1, with D possibly TRBD1 on 6 matching bases. CDR1 and CDR2 from the germline V gene are LNHDA and SQIVND (reference sequence). V lost 6 bases and J 5 bases, leaving 14 bases between the germline ends. The length of the CDR3 is 14 residues. The CDR3 loop reads CASSPGAADNEQFF. The DNA of the CDR3 is TGTGCCAGTAGCCCAGGGGCGGCCGACAATGAGCAGTTCTTC.